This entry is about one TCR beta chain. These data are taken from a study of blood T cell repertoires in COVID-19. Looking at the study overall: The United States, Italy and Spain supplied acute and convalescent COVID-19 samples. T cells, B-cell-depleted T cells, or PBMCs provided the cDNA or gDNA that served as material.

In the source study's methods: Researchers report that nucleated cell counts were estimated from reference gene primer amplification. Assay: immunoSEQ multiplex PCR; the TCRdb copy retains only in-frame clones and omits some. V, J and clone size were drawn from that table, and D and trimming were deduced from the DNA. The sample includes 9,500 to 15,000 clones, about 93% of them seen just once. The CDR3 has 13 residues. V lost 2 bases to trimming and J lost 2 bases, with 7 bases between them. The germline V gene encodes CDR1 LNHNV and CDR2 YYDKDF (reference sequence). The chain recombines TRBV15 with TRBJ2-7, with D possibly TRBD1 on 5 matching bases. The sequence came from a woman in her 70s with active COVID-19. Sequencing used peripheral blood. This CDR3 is CATSRSTAYEQYF. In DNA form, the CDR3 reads TGTGCCACCAGCAGATCGACAGCCTACGAGCAGTACTTC.